The 22 T cell receptor beta chains given below trace back to one sample, sequenced in a study of T cell clones after liver transplantation. This table comes from immunoSEQ multiplex PCR, and its TCRdb copy is limited to in-frame clones, with some not included. The table shows roughly 120,000 clones, with approximately 90% occurring only once. Source: CD4+ T cells from blood, taken 12 months after liver transplant. Receptor source: a human patient who received a liver transplant. Some of the T cells might come from the graft donor.

The CDR3 DNA follows: TGTGCCAGCTCGGCAAACAGCGGGACTAGCACAGATACGCAGTATTTT. This sequence encodes CASSANSGTSTDTQYF. The V gene is TRBV18, the J gene TRBJ2-3; 7 bases line up with TRBD2. This CDR3 is 16 amino acids long. Unmatched junction bases numbered 9, after V lost 6 bases and J lost 0 bases. Germline V gives CDR1 KGHSH, CDR2 LQKENI.

In the case of this clone: Other DNA sequences in this sample translate to the same CDR3. The rearrangement links TRBV20-1 to TRBJ2-7; no definite D call. This CDR3 is 11 amino acids long. V lost 1 base to trimming and J lost 4 bases, with 5 bases between them. CDR1 and CDR2 from the germline V gene are DFQATT and SNEGSKA (reference sequence). CDR3: CSARGGYEQYF. CDR3 in DNA: TGCAGTGCTAGAGGCGGATACGAGCAGTACTTC.

The chain employs TRBV25-1 and TRBJ2-7, with 11 bases that match TRBD2. CDR1 is MGHDK, CDR2 SYGVNS, per germline. V shed 2 bases, J shed 5 bases, and the junction held 2 bases outside the gene matches. This CDR3 has 14 amino acids. The CDR3 spells CASSETSGSDEQYF. The CDR3 coding sequence is TGTGCCAGCAGTGAAACTAGCGGGAGCGACGAGCAGTACTTC.

This clone has only one observation. The chain combines TRBV9 with TRBJ1-1; D might be TRBD1 (5 bases). The CDR3 length is 15 residues. The V gene's germline CDR1 is SGDLS and CDR2 YYNGEE. V lost 0 bases to trimming and J lost 4 bases, with 13 bases between them. The DNA of the CDR3 is TGTGCCAGCAGCGTAGCTGCAGGGATGGCCACTGAAGCTTTCTTT. Translating gives CASSVAAGMATEAFF.

The rearrangement uses TRBV5-1 and TRBJ1-1; TRBD1 matches at 9 bases. The V and J ends lost 0 bases and 0 bases, in that order; junction bases with no gene match: 9. Germline lookup yields CDR1 SGHRS and CDR2 YFSETQ. The CDR3 consists of 18 residues. The CDR3 region is CASSLGLGQGAMNTEAFF. In DNA, the CDR3 is TGCGCCAGCAGCTTGGGATTGGGACAGGGAGCGATGAACACTGAAGCTTTCTTT.

The rearrangement uses TRBV13 and TRBJ2-6, with D perhaps assigned TRBD1 or TRBD2 (5 bases each). With 4 bases removed from V and 4 bases from J, the gap between germline ends came to 14 bases. This CDR3 spans 16 amino acids. Germline CDR1 is PRHDT and CDR2 is FYEKMQ (reference sequence). The CDR3 DNA sequence: TGTGCCAGCAGCTCCGGGGACGCAGCAGGGGCCAACGTCCTGACTTTC. Amino acid sequence: CASSSGDAAGANVLTF. Looking up the rest from reference TRBV13 and TRBJ2-6 gives the full variable domain: AAGVIQSPRHLIKEKRETATLKCYPIPRHDTVYWYQQGPGQDPQFLISFYEKMQSDKGSIPDRFSAQQFSDYHSELNMSSLELGDSALYFCASSSGDAAGANVLTFGAGSRLTVL.

The chain couples TRBV2 to TRBJ2-7, with D possibly being TRBD1 or TRBD2 (5 bases each). Germline V lookup: CDR1 SNHLY, CDR2 FYNNEI. The CDR3 sequence is 15 residues long. Trimming removed 1 base from V and 3 bases from J, with 13 bases in between. For the CDR3, the DNA is TGTGCCAGCAGTGAAGGCTCGGGACCAAACTACGAGCAGTACTTC. Protein: CASSEGSGPNYEQYF.

The rearrangement links TRBV19 to TRBJ2-5, with D tentatively TRBD1 (6 bases). This CDR3 contains 13 residues. Germline V lookup: CDR1 LNHDA, CDR2 SQIVND (reference sequence). Trimming removed 6 bases at V and 5 bases at J, with 13 bases between. The CDR3 loop is CASRRDTGETQYF. In DNA form, the CDR3 reads TGTGCCAGTAGGAGGGACACCGGCGAGACCCAGTACTTC.

This chain connects TRBV7-2 to TRBJ2-3, with D unresolved. Between the trimmed V and J ends, which lost 5 bases and 7 bases, there was a span of 4 bases. The CDR3 contains 10 residues. Germline lookup yields CDR1 SGHTA and CDR2 FQGNSA. This CDR3 reads CASSGYTQYF. CDR3 sequence (DNA): TGTGCCAGCAGCGGCTATACGCAGTATTTT. The full variable domain, its missing parts supplied by reference TRBV7-2 and TRBJ2-3, is GAGVSQSPSNKVTEKGKDVELRCDPISGHTALYWYRQSLGQGLEFLIYFQGNSAPDKSGLPSDRFSAERTGGSVSTLTIQRTQQEDSAVYLCASSGYTQYFGPGTRLTVL.

The rearrangement links TRBV5-1 to TRBJ1-1, with unresolved D. V was trimmed by 0 bases and J by 1 base, leaving 4 bases between them. The germline gives CDR1 SGHRS, CDR2 YFSETQ. The CDR3 is 13 residues long. CDR3 nucleotide sequence: TGCGCCAGCAGCTTGGCCTCGAACACTGAAGCTTTCTTT. It codes for CASSLASNTEAFF.

This chain connects TRBV9 to TRBJ1-5, with D perhaps matching TRBD1 (6 bases). Germline V gives CDR1 SGDLS, CDR2 YYNGEE. There are 15 residues in the CDR3. Trimming stripped 4 bases from V and 3 bases from J, with 14 bases between. CDR3 in amino acids: CASSLEGGNNQPQHF. In DNA, the CDR3 is TGTGCCAGCAGCCTCGAGGGGGGAAACAATCAGCCCCAGCATTTT.

This chain joins TRBV6-5 and TRBJ2-7; tentative D call: TRBD2 (5 bases). Germline V gene lookup returns CDR1 MNHEY and CDR2 SVGAGI. The CDR3 length is 13 residues. V lost 5 bases to trimming and J lost 7 bases, with 15 bases between them. CDR3 nucleotides: TGTGCCAGCAGTCCCCGAATCCGGAGGGAGCAGTACTTC. Encoded protein: CASSPRIRREQYF.

This clone is a singleton in its sample. This chain uses TRBV13 with TRBJ2-4; tentatively, D is TRBD1 (5 bases). The CDR3 sequence is 12 residues long. CDR1 is PRHDT and CDR2 is FYEKMQ in the germline V gene (reference sequence). The V end was cut by 2 bases, the J end by 7 bases, with 6 bases between. The chain's CDR3 is CASSLRGNIQYF. The CDR3 DNA follows: TGTGCCAGCAGCTTAAGGGGTAACATTCAGTACTTC. The full variable domain, with the rest looked up from reference TRBV13 and TRBJ2-4, is AAGVIQSPRHLIKEKRETATLKCYPIPRHDTVYWYQQGPGQDPQFLISFYEKMQSDKGSIPDRFSAQQFSDYHSELNMSSLELGDSALYFCASSLRGNIQYFGAGTRLSVL.

J is TRBJ2-3 and V is TRBV5-1, with D possibly being TRBD1 or TRBD2 (5 bases each). Trimming took off 4 bases at V and 1 base at J, with 13 bases between the two ends. The germline V gene has CDR1 SGHRS and CDR2 YFSETQ. The CDR3 covers 15 residues. The CDR3 region has the DNA TGCGCCAGCAGCCAGGATGGGGACCGCACAGATACGCAGTATTTT. Its translation: CASSQDGDRTDTQYF.

V is TRBV7-2 and J is TRBJ2-5; 10 bases match TRBD1. V was clipped by 7 bases and J by 4 bases; unmatched bases: 3. CDR1 is SGHTA, CDR2 FQGNSA, per germline. The CDR3 totals 13 residues. The CDR3 coding sequence is TGTGCCAGCAACAGACAGGGGGCAGAGACCCAGTACTTC. This encodes CASNRQGAETQYF.

The CDR3 spells CASSQDRVRRTDTQYF. DNA for the CDR3: TGCGCCAGCAGCCAAGATCGGGTCCGCCGCACAGATACGCAGTATTTT. The J gene is TRBJ2-3, the V gene TRBV4-1; D gene unclear. CDR3 size: 16 residues. V was pared by 0 bases and J by 1 base, with 11 bases between. The germline V gene encodes CDR1 MGHRA and CDR2 YSYEKL.

This chain uses TRBV5-1 with TRBJ2-1; 11 bases agree with TRBD2. This CDR3 region has 15 residues. The V gene end was trimmed by 4 bases and the J gene end by 10 bases; junction bases not matched to a gene: 10. CDR1 and CDR2 (germline): SGHRS, YFSETQ. CDR3 sequence (DNA): TGCGCCAGCAGCACCCCTAGCGGGAGGATGGGGGAGCAGTTCTTC. This codes for CASSTPSGRMGEQFF.

The table lists this clone with a count of one. This sequence joins TRBV7-6 and TRBJ2-3; no clear D gene. This CDR3 has 14 residues. Per germline, CDR1 SGHVS and CDR2 FNYEAQ. The ends were cut back, 1 base at V and 0 bases at J, with 5 bases in the middle. The DNA of the CDR3 is TGTGCCAGCAGCTTAGTGAGGAGCACAGATACGCAGTATTTT. Translating it yields CASSLVRSTDTQYF.

The chain uses TRBV9 and TRBJ2-3; TRBD1 is a possible D gene (6 bases). Germline V gene data show CDR1 as SGDLS and CDR2 as YYNGEE. Trimming stripped 3 bases from V and 1 base from J, with 18 bases between. CDR3 length equals 17 residues. The CDR3 DNA sequence: TGTGCCAGCAGCGCCGAAGGGGGTCCAGCGGGCACAGATACGCAGTATTTT. Protein product: CASSAEGGPAGTDTQYF.

The chain couples TRBV11-2 to TRBJ2-7, with D possibly being TRBD2 (5 bases). Trimming took off 0 bases at V and 9 bases at J, with 12 bases between the two ends. Germline V gene data show CDR1 as SGHAT and CDR2 as FQNNGV. This CDR3 is built from 13 residues. The CDR3 region is CASSLDLRGLQYF. As DNA, the CDR3 is TGTGCCAGCAGCTTAGATCTTAGAGGGCTGCAGTACTTC.

The genes are TRBV7-8 and TRBJ1-5, with D perhaps matching TRBD1 (5 bases). Germline-derived CDR1 and CDR2 are SGHVS and FQNEAQ. The CDR3 sequence is 18 residues long. V was clipped by 4 bases and J by 2 bases, with 21 bases between them. The DNA for the CDR3 is TGTGCCAGCAGCTCCGGACAACCCTTGCCTGGGGGCAATCAGCCCCAGCATTTT. This encodes CASSSGQPLPGGNQPQHF.

This chain connects TRBV6-1 to TRBJ2-7; D is unclear. CDR3 size: 13 residues. Trimming removed 2 bases from V and 0 bases from J, with 5 bases in between. Germline V gene data show CDR1 as MNHNS and CDR2 as SASEGT. The CDR3 region is CASSERRSYEQYF. CDR3 in DNA: TGTGCCAGCAGTGAACGTCGCTCCTACGAGCAGTACTTC.